This TCR beta chain was identified during a study of blood T cells in healthy people across ages. The wider study: About one barcoded beta molecule per two T cells was captured by template switching.

The germline V gene has CDR1 DFQATT and CDR2 SNEGSKA (reference sequence). The CDR3 loop spans 17 amino acids. Germline trimming cut 0 bases from V and 2 bases from J; bases unmatched to any gene: 10. The individuals who served as donors were healthy Caucasians living in Russia, aged roughly 6 to 90. PCR was performed a second time for roughly 7 to 12 cycles using a sample-barcoded 5' primer and a J-beta primer mix. Through a template-switch adaptor with 12 random nucleotides, each cDNA molecule received a tag. MiXCR, run by TCRdb on the 5' RACE reads, gives a single entry per CDR3 protein. Among approximately 1,100,000 distinct CDR3 sequences, around 43% were seen once, and the ten largest hold approximately 17%.

The receptor was isolated from an older woman in good health. Source material: blood. The genes are TRBV20-1 and TRBJ2-7, with 10 positions matching TRBD2. CDR3 sequence reads: CSARDWASGSGAYEQYF. The CDR3 DNA reads as TGCAGTGCTAGAGATTGGGCTAGCGGGAGTGGCGCCTACGAGCAGTACTTC.